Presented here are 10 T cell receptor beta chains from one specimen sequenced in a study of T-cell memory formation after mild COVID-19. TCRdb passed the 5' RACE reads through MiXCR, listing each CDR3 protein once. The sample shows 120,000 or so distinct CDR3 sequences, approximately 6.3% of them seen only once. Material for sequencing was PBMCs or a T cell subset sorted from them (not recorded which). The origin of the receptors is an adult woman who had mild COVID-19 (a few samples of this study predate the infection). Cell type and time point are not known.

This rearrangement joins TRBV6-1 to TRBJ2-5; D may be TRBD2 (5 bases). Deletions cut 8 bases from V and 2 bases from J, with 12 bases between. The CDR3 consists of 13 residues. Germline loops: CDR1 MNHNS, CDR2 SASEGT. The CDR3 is CASFGRRQETQYF. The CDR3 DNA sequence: TGTGCCAGCTTCGGGCGGAGGCAAGAGACCCAGTACTTC.

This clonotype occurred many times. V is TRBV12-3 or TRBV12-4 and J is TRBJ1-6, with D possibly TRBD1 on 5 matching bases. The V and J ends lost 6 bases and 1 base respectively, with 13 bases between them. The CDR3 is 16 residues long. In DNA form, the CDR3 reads TGTGCCAGCAGGCCGGGGCCGGGGTCCTATAATTCACCCCTCCACTTT. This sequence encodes CASRPGPGSYNSPLHF.

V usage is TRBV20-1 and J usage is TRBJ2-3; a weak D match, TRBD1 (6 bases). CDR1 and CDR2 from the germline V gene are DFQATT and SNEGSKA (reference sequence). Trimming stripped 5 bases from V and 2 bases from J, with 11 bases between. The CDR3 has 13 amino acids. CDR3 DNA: TGCAGTGCTGTGACAGGCACCACAGATACGCAGTATTTT. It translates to CSAVTGTTDTQYF.

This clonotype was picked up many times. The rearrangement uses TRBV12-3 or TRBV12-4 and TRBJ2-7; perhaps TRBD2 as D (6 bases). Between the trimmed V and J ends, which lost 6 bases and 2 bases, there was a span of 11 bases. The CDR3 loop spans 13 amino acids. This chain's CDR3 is CASSYRRAYEQYF. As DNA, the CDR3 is TGTGCCAGCAGCTACCGGAGGGCCTACGAGCAGTACTTC.

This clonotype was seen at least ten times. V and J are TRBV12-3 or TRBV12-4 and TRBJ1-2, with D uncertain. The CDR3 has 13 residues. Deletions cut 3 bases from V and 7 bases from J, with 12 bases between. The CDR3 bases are TGTGCCAGCAGTTTTTCCCAAGGGTCTGGCTACACCTTC. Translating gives CASSFSQGSGYTF.

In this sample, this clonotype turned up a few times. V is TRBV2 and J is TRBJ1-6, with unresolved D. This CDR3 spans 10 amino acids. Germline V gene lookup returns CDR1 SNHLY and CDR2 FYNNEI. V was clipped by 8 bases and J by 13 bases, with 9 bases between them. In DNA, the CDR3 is TGTGCCAGCCGCCTGGGTCCCCTCCACTTT. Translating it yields CASRLGPLHF.

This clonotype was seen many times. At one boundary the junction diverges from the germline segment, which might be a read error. CDR3 residues: CASSLGWGPARF. CDR3 DNA sequence: TGTGCCAGCAGCTTGGGCTGGGGCCCCGCCCGCTTC. This rearrangement joins TRBV11-3 to TRBJ2-1; D perhaps matches TRBD1 (5 bases). The CDR3 is 12 residues long. CDR1 and CDR2 (germline): SGHNT, YENEEA.

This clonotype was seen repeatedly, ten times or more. The CDR3 loop reads CASSRDGTDTQYF. DNA for the CDR3: TGTGCCAGCAGCCGGGACGGCACAGATACGCAGTATTTT. The chain joins TRBV7-3 to TRBJ2-3; perhaps D is TRBD1 or TRBD2 (5 bases each). Germline V CDR1 and CDR2: SGHTA, FQGTGA. V lost 5 bases to trimming and J lost 1 base, with 7 bases between them. This CDR3 is built from 13 residues.

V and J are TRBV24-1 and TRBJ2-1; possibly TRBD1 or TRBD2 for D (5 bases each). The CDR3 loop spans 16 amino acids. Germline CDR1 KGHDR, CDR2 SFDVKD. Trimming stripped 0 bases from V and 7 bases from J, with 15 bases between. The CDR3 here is CATSDLKGPWKNEQFF. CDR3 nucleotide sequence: TGTGCCACCAGTGATTTGAAGGGACCCTGGAAAAATGAGCAGTTCTTC.

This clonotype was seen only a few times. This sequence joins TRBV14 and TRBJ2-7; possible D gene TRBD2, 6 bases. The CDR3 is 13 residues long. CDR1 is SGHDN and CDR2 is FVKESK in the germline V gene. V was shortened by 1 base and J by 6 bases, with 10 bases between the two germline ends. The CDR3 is CASSQALGGEQYF. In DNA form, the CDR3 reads TGTGCCAGCAGCCAAGCCCTGGGAGGCGAGCAGTACTTC.